The 18 T cell receptor beta chains presented below share a single source sample, sequenced in a study of blood T cell repertoires in COVID-19. The table came from immunoSEQ multiplex PCR; TCRdb's copy has only in-frame clones and leaves some out. The table records around 150,000 clones, around four fifths of them present only once. Input material: peripheral blood. The receptors come from a woman older than 75 with acute or convalescent COVID-19.

The gene calls are TRBV7-6 and TRBJ2-7, with D hard to call. Germline loops: CDR1 SGHVS, CDR2 FNYEAQ. The V end lost 1 base, the J end lost 2 bases, and 12 bases lay between the germline ends. The CDR3 covers 15 residues. CDR3 bases: TGTGCCAGCAGCTTAGAGCACGCCCCAACCTACGAGCAGTACTTC. Its translation: CASSLEHAPTYEQYF.

The chain couples TRBV19 to TRBJ1-1; TRBD1 matches at 9 bases. J was trimmed by 4 bases and V by 3 bases; bases with no gene match: 12. The CDR3 consists of 17 residues. Looked up from germline, CDR1 is LNHDA and CDR2 is SQIVND (reference sequence). CDR3 in amino acids: CASSMVTGGDSATEAFF. The CDR3 DNA follows: TGTGCCAGTAGTATGGTTACAGGGGGCGATTCGGCCACTGAAGCTTTCTTT.

In this sample, this clone turned up once. The chain couples TRBV27 to TRBJ2-2; 11 bases match TRBD1. The CDR3 consists of 15 residues. Germline V CDR1 and CDR2: MNHEY, SMNVEV (reference sequence). Trimming at V came to 4 bases and at J to 6 bases, leaving 4 bases not matched to a gene. The CDR3, as DNA: TGTGCCAGCAGTTCGGACAGGGGGCGCCCCGGGGAGCTGTTTTTT. Protein sequence: CASSSDRGRPGELFF.

The chain has TRBV7-9 and TRBJ1-1; 7 positions agree with TRBD1. Unmatched junction bases numbered 9, after V lost 5 bases and J lost 3 bases. This CDR3 has 15 residues. Germline CDR1 and CDR2: SEHNR and FQNEAQ (reference sequence). CDR3: CASSPSTGTYTEAFF. CDR3 in DNA: TGTGCCAGCAGCCCCTCGACAGGGACGTACACTGAAGCTTTCTTT.

The CDR3 coding sequence is TGTGCCAGCAGACCAGGGGCCTACAATGAGCAGTTCTTC. Its protein is CASRPGAYNEQFF. The chain is built from TRBV6-5 and TRBJ2-1, with a tentative D call TRBD1 (6 bases). The CDR3 sequence is 13 residues long. With 6 bases removed from V and 2 bases from J, the gap between germline ends came to 8 bases. Germline V lookup: CDR1 MNHEY, CDR2 SVGAGI.

V usage is TRBV5-6 and J usage is TRBJ1-1; a possible D gene is TRBD1 (6 bases). The CDR3 is made up of 15 amino acids. CDR1 SGHDT and CDR2 YYEEEE come from the germline V gene. The ends were cut back, 2 bases at V and 7 bases at J, with 18 bases in the middle. The CDR3 sequence is CASSFPGQGVFEAFF. CDR3 bases: TGTGCCAGCAGCTTTCCGGGACAAGGGGTCTTTGAAGCTTTCTTT. The variable domain in full, completed from reference TRBV5-6 and TRBJ1-1, reads DAGVTQSPTHLIKTRGQQVTLRCSPKSGHDTVSWYQQALGQGPQFIFQYYEEEERQRGNFPDRFSGHQFPNYSSELNVNALLLGDSALYLCASSFPGQGVFEAFFGQGTRLTVV.

The chain is built from TRBV9 and TRBJ1-2; tentative D call: TRBD1 (5 bases). The V end lost 3 bases, the J end lost 6 bases, and 18 bases lay between the germline ends. In germline, CDR1 is SGDLS, CDR2 YYNGEE. This CDR3 comprises 15 residues. The CDR3 DNA is TGTGCCAGCAGCGCCCAGCTCCAGGGTATGGATGGCTACACCTTC. Its protein product is CASSAQLQGMDGYTF.

The chain is built from TRBV5-1 and TRBJ1-2, with TRBD1 identical over 8 bases. CDR3 size: 15 residues. The ends lost 8 bases at V and 8 bases at J; junction bases unmatched: 17. Germline-derived CDR1 and CDR2 are SGHRS and YFSETQ. DNA of the CDR3: TGCGCCAGTCGTACCTTTGGACAGGGTATTAGCGGCTACACCTTC. As protein: CASRTFGQGISGYTF.

This sequence joins TRBV6-2 or TRBV6-3 and TRBJ1-5; 10 bases are shared with TRBD1. The germline CDR1 and CDR2 sequences are MNHEY and SVGEGT. CDR3 length equals 18 residues. Trimming removed 4 bases from V and 1 base from J; junction bases left unmatched: 10. The CDR3 region is CASSSGQGTFRSNQPQHF. CDR3 sequence (DNA): TGTGCCAGCAGTTCGGGACAGGGGACTTTTAGAAGCAATCAGCCCCAGCATTTT.

The chain links TRBV7-2 to TRBJ1-5, with D perhaps TRBD1 (6 bases). CDR1 SGHTA and CDR2 FQGNSA come from the germline V gene. V was clipped by 5 bases and J by 7 bases, with 15 bases between them. The CDR3 loop spans 14 amino acids. CDR3 amino acids: CASSEYRDGQPQHF. The CDR3, as DNA: TGTGCCAGCAGCGAGTACAGGGATGGACAGCCCCAGCATTTT.

The chain combines TRBV5-4 with TRBJ2-5, with 7 bases identical to TRBD2. Trimming cost V 0 bases and J 5 bases; bases outside gene matches: 7. This CDR3 is 15 amino acids long. Looked up from germline, CDR1 is SGHNT and CDR2 is YYREEE (reference sequence). The CDR3, as DNA: TGTGCCAGCAGCTTGGTTGCGGGAGCTTGGGAGACCCAGTACTTC. It yields the protein CASSLVAGAWETQYF. Based on the CDR3 plus reference TRBV5-4 and TRBJ2-5, the full variable domain is ETGVTQSPTHLIKTRGQQVTLRCSSQSGHNTVSWYQQALGQGPQFIFQYYREEENGRGNFPPRFSGLQFPNYSSELNVNALELDDSALYLCASSLVAGAWETQYFGPGTRLLVL.

The chain joins TRBV10-3 to TRBJ2-6, with 7 bases identical to TRBD1. With V trimmed by 0 bases and J by 4 bases, 3 bases remained unmatched. CDR1 and CDR2 from the germline V gene are ENHRY and SYGVKD. This CDR3 spans 16 amino acids. The DNA for the CDR3 is TGTGCCATCAGTGAGTCGACAGGGAAGGGGGCCAACGTCCTGACTTTC. Protein sequence: CAISESTGKGANVLTF.

This rearrangement joins TRBV2 to TRBJ2-1, with 9 bases aligning to TRBD2. In germline, CDR1 is SNHLY, CDR2 FYNNEI. CDR3 length equals 15 residues. Trimming at V came to 5 bases and at J to 7 bases, leaving 9 bases not matched to a gene. The CDR3 sequence is CASSFGLAKVNEQFF. The CDR3, as DNA: TGTGCCAGCAGTTTTGGACTAGCGAAAGTGAATGAGCAGTTCTTC. Drawing the rest from reference TRBV2 and TRBJ2-1, the complete variable domain is EPEVTQTPSHQVTQMGQEVILRCVPISNHLYFYWYRQILGQKVEFLVSFYNNEISEKSEIFDDQFSVERPDGSNFTLKIRSTKLEDSAMYFCASSFGLAKVNEQFFGPGTRLTVL.

The rearrangement links TRBV21-1 to TRBJ1-2; TRBD1, the table's D call, was not compared with the DNA. TRBV21-1 is an annotated pseudogene. The CDR3 spans 15 residues. The CDR3 DNA reads TGTGCCAGCAGCAATGGGGCCCTCCCCTACTATGGCTACACCTTC. The encoded protein is CASSNGALPYYGYTF.

The rearrangement uses TRBV29-1 and TRBJ2-1; 7 bases agree with TRBD2. Germline trimming cut 3 bases from V and 6 bases from J; bases unmatched to any gene: 2. The CDR3 consists of 12 residues. Germline V gives CDR1 SQVTM, CDR2 ANQGSEA. CDR3 sequence (DNA): TGCAGCGTTGAGCGACTAGCCAATGAGCAGTTCTTC. Amino acid sequence: CSVERLANEQFF.

The chain employs TRBV11-2 and TRBJ1-2; D possibly corresponds to TRBD1 (5 bases). V shed 5 bases and J shed 5 bases, with 12 bases lying between them. The germline V gene has CDR1 SGHAT and CDR2 FQNNGV. There are 13 residues in the CDR3. Written as DNA, the CDR3 is TGTGCCAGCAGCGTAGGGGCGGGTTATGGCTACACCTTC. This gives the protein CASSVGAGYGYTF.

V gene TRBV18 combines with J gene TRBJ2-5, with D possibly being TRBD2 (6 bases). Germline CDR1 reads KGHSH; CDR2 reads LQKENI. The V end was cut by 0 bases, the J end by 5 bases, with 10 bases between. The CDR3 covers 14 residues. CDR3 nucleotide sequence: TGTGCCAGCTCACCACCGGAGGGTAGGGAGACCCAGTACTTC. It yields the protein CASSPPEGRETQYF.

V gene TRBV10-3 combines with J gene TRBJ1-2; TRBD1 matches 12 bases. Germline V lookup: CDR1 ENHRY, CDR2 SYGVKD. The CDR3 length is 14 residues. The trim removed 7 bases at V and 7 bases at J, leaving 7 bases unmatched. Written as DNA, the CDR3 is TGTGCCATCACTAGGGACAGGGGGCAGAGTGGCTACACCTTC. This translates into CAITRDRGQSGYTF.